This T cell receptor (beta chain) was captured by sequencing in a study of cytomegalovirus exposure and HLA in healthy donors. Study context: Clustering assigned about 80% of the roughly 380 genotyped donors to the Caucasian-associated ancestry cluster.

Turning to this clone: The antigen remains undetermined.

The CDR3 runs 15 residues. Trimming left V 0 bases short and J 2 bases short, with 10 bases between. Germline loops: CDR1 SGHNT, CDR2 YYREEE (reference sequence). Overall study results and limits: TCR sequences were mostly rare, though some public TCRs occurred in many donors. Cytomegalovirus association was assigned to about 180 TCR beta chains. In a later analysis, about 17,000 TCR beta sequences were associated with HLA alleles at 0.05 false discovery rate.

The PCR contained 60 Vbeta and 13 Jbeta primers. Method: immunoSEQ multiplex PCR; TCRdb's copy keeps in-frame clones and lacks some. The data show about 130,000 clones, more than 80% seen once. Sequencing input: PBMCs. The rearrangement links TRBV5-4 to TRBJ2-3, with a tentative D call TRBD1 (6 bases). This receptor was taken from a woman aged 25-40 years in good health and CMV-seropositive. CDR3 DNA: TGTGCCAGCAGCTTGGGAGGGGGTTTCACAGATACGCAGTATTTT. Translating gives CASSLGGGFTDTQYF.